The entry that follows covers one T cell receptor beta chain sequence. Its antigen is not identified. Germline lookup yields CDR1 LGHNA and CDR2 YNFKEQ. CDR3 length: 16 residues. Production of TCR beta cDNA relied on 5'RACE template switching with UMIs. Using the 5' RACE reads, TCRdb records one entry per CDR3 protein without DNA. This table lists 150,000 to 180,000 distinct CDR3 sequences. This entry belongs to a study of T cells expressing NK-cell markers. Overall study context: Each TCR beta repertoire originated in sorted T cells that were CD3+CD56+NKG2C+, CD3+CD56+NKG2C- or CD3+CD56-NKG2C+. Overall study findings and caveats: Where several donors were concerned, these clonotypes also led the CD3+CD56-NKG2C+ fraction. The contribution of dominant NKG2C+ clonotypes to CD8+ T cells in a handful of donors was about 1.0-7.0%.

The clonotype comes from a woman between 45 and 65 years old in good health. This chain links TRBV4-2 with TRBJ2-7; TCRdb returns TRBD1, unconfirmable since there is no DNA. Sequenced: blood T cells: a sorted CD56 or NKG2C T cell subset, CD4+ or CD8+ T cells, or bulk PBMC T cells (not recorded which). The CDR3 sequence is CASSQVEGQGVIEQYF.